This T cell receptor beta chain was sequenced during a study of Ad26.COV2.S vaccination and SARS-CoV-2 variants. Method: immunoSEQ multiplex PCR; TCRdb's copy keeps in-frame clones and lacks some. This repertoire shows over 400,000 clones, 80% to 90% found once; its top ten account for about 2.7%. With V trimmed by 1 base and J by 4 bases, 6 bases remained unmatched. The V gene's germline CDR1 is LGHDT and CDR2 YNNKEL (reference sequence). The CDR3 has 15 amino acids. The treatment denotes: over 15 received Ad26.COV2.S at low or high dose, single or two shots; about 5 received placebo; per-sample allocation not given. Following the first vaccine or placebo injection, samples were taken on day 63.

The sequencing here drew on peripheral blood, taken in a trial of Ad26.COV2.S vaccine versus placebo. The chain uses TRBV3-1 (or the pseudogene TRBV3-2) and TRBJ2-7; 8 nucleotides align to TRBD2. The receptor's source is a person between 18 and 59 years old who received the Ad26.COV2.S COVID-19 vaccine or a placebo. The CDR3 coding sequence is TGTGCCAGCAGCCAAGGAAGCGGGGGATTTTACGAGCAGTACTTC. It codes for CASSQGSGGFYEQYF.